This TCR beta chain was found in a study of blood T cells in healthy people across ages. General study points: What prevented conclusive comparison of naive and antigen-experienced cells was that PBMCs were unsorted. Per-million-T-cell TCR beta diversity fell roughly linearly with age. From one million sequenced T cells, diversity estimates were lower bounds.

Using a J-beta primer mix together with a sample-barcoded 5' primer, a second PCR was run for about 6 to 11 cycles. Each sample yielded at least 2.5 million CDR3-containing paired-end reads. MiXCR, run by TCRdb on the 5' RACE reads, gives a single entry per CDR3 protein. The repertoire holds under 1 million distinct CDR3 sequences, with around two fifths as singletons. As to this clonotype: The antigen remains undetermined.

Trimming pared 0 bases from V and 2 bases from J, leaving 12 bases between. The CDR3 has 16 amino acids. Per germline, CDR1 SGDLS and CDR2 YYNGEE. This TCR was recovered from a man aged 55 to 70 in good health. The genes are TRBV9 and TRBJ1-5; TRBD1 is a possible D gene (5 bases). The sequenced material came from blood. As DNA, the CDR3 is TGTGCCAGCAGCGTAGGTACCGGGGGTGGCAATCAGCCCCAGCATTTT. Translation: CASSVGTGGGNQPQHF. Based on the CDR3 plus reference TRBV9 and TRBJ1-5, the full variable domain is DSGVTQTPKHLITATGQRVTLRCSPRSGDLSVYWYQQSLDQGLQFLIQYYNGEERAKGNILERFSAQQFPDLHSELNLSSLELGDSALYFCASSVGTGGGNQPQHFGDGTRLSIL.